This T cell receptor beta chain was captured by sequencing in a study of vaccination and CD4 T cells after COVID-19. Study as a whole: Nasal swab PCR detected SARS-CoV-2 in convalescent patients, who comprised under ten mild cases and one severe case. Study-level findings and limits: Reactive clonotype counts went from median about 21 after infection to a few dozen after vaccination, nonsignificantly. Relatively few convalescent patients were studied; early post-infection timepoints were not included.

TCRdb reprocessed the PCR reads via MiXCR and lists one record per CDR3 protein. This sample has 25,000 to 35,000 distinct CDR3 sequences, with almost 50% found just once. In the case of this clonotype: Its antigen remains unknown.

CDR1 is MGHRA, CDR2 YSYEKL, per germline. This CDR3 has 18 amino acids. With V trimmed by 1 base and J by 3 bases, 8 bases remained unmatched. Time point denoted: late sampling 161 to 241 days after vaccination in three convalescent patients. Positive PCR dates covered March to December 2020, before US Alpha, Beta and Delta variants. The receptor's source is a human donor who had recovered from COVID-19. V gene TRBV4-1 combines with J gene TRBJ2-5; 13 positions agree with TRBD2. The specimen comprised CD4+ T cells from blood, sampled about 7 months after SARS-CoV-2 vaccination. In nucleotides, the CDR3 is TGCGCCAGCAGCCAAGCCGCGACCGGGACTAGCGGGAAAGAGACCCAGTACTTC. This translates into CASSQAATGTSGKETQYF.